Below are 18 T cell receptor beta chains sequenced from a single sample in a study of human T cells and chemical hapten exposure. Noted time point: healthy volunteer bleed at 6 weeks. Unfractionated whole blood was the source from which total RNA was extracted. TCRdb analysed the RACE reads with MiXCR anew, one entry per CDR3 protein. The sample has around 65,000 distinct CDR3 sequences, about 6% seen once; the top ten hold around 3.4%. Sequenced: whole blood. The receptors shown here come from a female donor in good health. Some clones in this sample may be carry-over from other donors' samples.

In its sample, this clonotype was seen many times. J is TRBJ1-6 and V is TRBV2; D not certain. Trimming removed 8 bases at V and 9 bases at J, with 8 bases between. Germline assignment: CDR1 SNHLY and CDR2 FYNNEI. This CDR3 has 11 amino acids. The CDR3 here is CASREGSPLHF. The CDR3 region has the DNA TGTGCCAGCCGGGAGGGTTCACCCCTCCACTTT.

This clonotype was detected ten times or more. This chain connects TRBV20-1 to TRBJ2-5; D uncertain. The CDR3 is 13 residues long. V lost 0 bases and J lost 5, with 10 bases in between. The V gene's germline CDR1 is DFQATT and CDR2 SNEGSKA (reference sequence). CDR3 protein: CSARDKGWETQYF. Written as DNA, the CDR3 is TGCAGTGCTAGAGATAAGGGCTGGGAGACCCAGTACTTC.

This clonotype was picked up many times. The chain couples TRBV7-9 to TRBJ2-1; TRBD1 matches 7 bases. Germline V gives CDR1 SEHNR, CDR2 FQNEAQ (reference sequence). The CDR3 sequence is 15 residues long. Germline trimming cut 5 bases from V and 5 bases from J; bases unmatched to any gene: 9. The CDR3: CASSTLTGMDNEQFF. CDR3 coding DNA: TGTGCCAGCAGCACTCTGACAGGGATGGACAATGAGCAGTTCTTC.

This clonotype was recorded at least ten times. This rearrangement joins TRBV15 to TRBJ2-5; TRBD2 is a possible D gene (6 bases). Germline V gene sequence: CDR1 LNHNV, CDR2 YYDKDF (reference sequence). CDR3 length: 13 residues. V was pared by 0 bases and J by 5 bases, with 7 bases between. CDR3 loop: CATSRDRGETQYF. DNA of the CDR3: TGTGCCACCAGCAGAGATCGGGGGGAGACCCAGTACTTC.

This clonotype was observed a handful of times. The chain has TRBV11-2 and TRBJ2-3; 8 positions match TRBD2. Germline V gene sequence: CDR1 SGHAT, CDR2 FQNNGV. The J segment lost 6 bases and the V segment lost 7 bases, leaving 15 bases of the junction unmatched. The CDR3 extends over 16 amino acids. The CDR3 bases are TGTGCCAGCACCGTCTTTAGGAGCGGGAGTGGTGATACGCAGTATTTT. Encoded protein: CASTVFRSGSGDTQYF.

This clonotype was picked up many times. V and J are TRBV5-1 and TRBJ2-7; weak D call: TRBD1 (6 bases). CDR3 size: 14 residues. V shed 3 bases and J shed 4 bases, with 14 bases lying between them. Germline V gene sequence: CDR1 SGHRS, CDR2 YFSETQ. The CDR3 DNA is TGCGCCAGCAGCTCGACAGGCGGCGGGTACGAGCAGTACTTC. This sequence encodes CASSSTGGGYEQYF.

This clonotype has more than one count but fewer than ten. The chain couples TRBV12-3 or TRBV12-4 to TRBJ2-7, with 13 nucleotides matching TRBD2. V shed 2 bases and J 5 bases; nucleotides not matched to a gene: 15. The CDR3 is made up of 19 amino acids. The CDR3 reads CASSLTRTSGRRFIDEQYF. The DNA for the CDR3 is TGTGCCAGCAGTTTAACCCGGACTAGCGGGAGAAGGTTCATCGACGAGCAGTACTTC.

The table lists this clonotype with many counts. CDR3 in DNA: TGTGCCAGCAGTTTGGGCGGGAGGGCAGGAAATGAGCAGTTCTTC. The encoded protein is CASSLGGRAGNEQFF. The rearrangement joins TRBV28 to TRBJ2-1; 9 nucleotides match TRBD2. CDR1 MDHEN and CDR2 SYDVKM come from the germline V gene. CDR3 length: 15 residues. Trimming at V came to 3 bases and at J to 7 bases, leaving 7 bases not matched to a gene.

This clonotype has a count of ten or more. V usage is TRBV6-2 or TRBV6-3 and J usage is TRBJ2-5, with 8 bases matching TRBD1. Germline CDR1 reads MNHEY; CDR2 reads SVGEGT. The V segment lost 5 bases and the J segment 6 bases; nucleotides outside the gene matches: 8. This CDR3 spans 14 amino acids. CDR3 protein: CASSDRTGPKTQYF. In DNA form, the CDR3 reads TGTGCCAGCAGTGACAGGACAGGGCCGAAGACCCAGTACTTC.

This clonotype was recorded at least ten times. The rearrangement links TRBV3-1 to TRBJ1-4; 7 bases line up with TRBD1. The V and J ends lost 5 bases and 8 bases, in that order; junction bases with no gene match: 8. CDR3 size: 14 residues. Germline CDR1 is LGHDT and CDR2 is YNNKEL (reference sequence). CDR3 sequence: CASSLTGVDEKLFF. The CDR3 DNA follows: TGTGCCAGCAGCTTAACAGGGGTTGACGAAAAACTGTTTTTT.

This clonotype has more than one count but fewer than ten. The gene calls are TRBV7-9 and TRBJ1-2; no firm D call. The length of the CDR3 is 14 residues. The ends were cut back, 6 bases at V and 8 bases at J, with 19 bases in the middle. CDR1 is SEHNR, CDR2 FQNEAQ, per germline (reference sequence). The DNA of the CDR3 is TGTGCCAGCAGTAAGGCCACAGATGCTTCGGGCTACACCTTC. Its translation: CASSKATDASGYTF.

The J gene is TRBJ2-1, the V gene TRBV28; D unresolved. The V end lost 5 bases, the J end lost 4 bases, and 9 bases lay between the germline ends. Germline V lookup: CDR1 MDHEN, CDR2 SYDVKM. The CDR3 sequence is 13 residues long. Here the CDR3 DNA reads TGTGCCAGCAGTCCCTCCATTTACAATGAGCAGTTCTTC. It is translated as CASSPSIYNEQFF. The full variable domain, completed using reference TRBV28 and TRBJ2-1, is DVKVTQSSRYLVKRTGEKVFLECVQDMDHENMFWYRQDPGLGLRLIYFSYDVKMKEKGDIPEGYSVSREKKERFSLILESASTNQTSMYLCASSPSIYNEQFFGPGTRLTVL.

This clonotype was detected only a few times. The V and J genes are TRBV30 and TRBJ2-1; 10 bases agree with TRBD1. The CDR3 loop spans 15 amino acids. Trimming at V came to 0 bases and at J to 6 bases, leaving 5 bases not matched to a gene. CDR1 and CDR2 (germline): GTSNPN, SVGIG (reference sequence). CDR3 loop: CAWSVRGDRGNEQFF. CDR3 DNA sequence: TGTGCCTGGAGTGTACGAGGGGACAGGGGCAATGAGCAGTTCTTC.

This clonotype was observed many times. V is TRBV28 and J is TRBJ2-7, with a possible D match to TRBD2 (6 bases). The V gene's germline CDR1 is MDHEN and CDR2 SYDVKM. There are 19 residues in the CDR3. The V and J ends lost 3 bases and 0 bases respectively, with 24 bases between them. Here the CDR3 DNA reads TGTGCCAGCAGTTTTTCTTCCGTCGGCCGGGACTTTGACTCCTACGAGCAGTACTTC. Its protein product is CASSFSSVGRDFDSYEQYF.

As concerns this clonotype: A much larger clone sits a single nucleotide away, making a read error possible. Given the absence of the conserved phenylalanine or tryptophan at the CDR3 end, a read error is likely. This chain uses TRBV7-9 with TRBJ2-1; D is unclear. V was trimmed by 4 bases and J by 4 bases, leaving 5 bases between them. CDR1 is SEHNR and CDR2 is FQNEAQ in the germline V gene (reference sequence). The CDR3 is made up of 12 amino acids. The CDR3 nucleotides are TGTGCCAGCAGCTCCCAGTACAATGAGCAGTTCTCC. Translation: CASSSQYNEQFS.

This clonotype was found many times. This sequence joins TRBV5-6 and TRBJ2-1; 7 bases map to TRBD1. Germline V gene sequence: CDR1 SGHDT, CDR2 YYEEEE. V gave up 1 base and J gave up 6 bases; unmatched junction bases: 7. The CDR3 runs 15 residues. CDR3 protein: CASSLRTGPFNEQFF. For the CDR3, the DNA is TGTGCCAGCAGCTTGAGGACAGGCCCGTTCAATGAGCAGTTCTTC.

This clonotype was detected ten times or more. The chain combines TRBV19 with TRBJ2-1, with a possible D match to TRBD2 (5 bases). Per germline, CDR1 LNHDA and CDR2 SQIVND (reference sequence). V gave up 6 bases and J gave up 0 bases, with 9 bases separating them. This CDR3 contains 14 residues. DNA for the CDR3: TGTGCCAGTAGACTCCGGGGCTCCTACAATGAGCAGTTCTTC. Translated, it gives CASRLRGSYNEQFF.

The table lists this clonotype with many counts. The chain uses TRBV28 and TRBJ1-3; D ambiguous. Germline V gene lookup returns CDR1 MDHEN and CDR2 SYDVKM. The length of the CDR3 is 15 residues. Trimming shortened V by 7 bases and J by 0 bases, and 13 bases separated the two germline ends. The CDR3 DNA reads as TGTGCCAGCAACTTACAGTACAGCTCTGGAAACACCATATATTTT. Its translation: CASNLQYSSGNTIYF.